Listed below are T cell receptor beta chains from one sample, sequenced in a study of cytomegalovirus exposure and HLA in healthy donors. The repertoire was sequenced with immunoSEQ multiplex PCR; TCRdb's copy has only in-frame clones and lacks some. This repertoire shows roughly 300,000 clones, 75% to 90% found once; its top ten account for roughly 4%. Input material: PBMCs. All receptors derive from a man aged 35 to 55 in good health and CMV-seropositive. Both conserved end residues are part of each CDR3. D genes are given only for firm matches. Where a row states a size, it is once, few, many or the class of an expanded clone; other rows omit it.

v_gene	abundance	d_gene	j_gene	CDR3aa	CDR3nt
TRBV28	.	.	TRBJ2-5	CASSFGKETQYF	TGTGCCAGCAGTTTCGGTAAAGAGACCCAGTACTTC
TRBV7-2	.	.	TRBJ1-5	CASSSYRVNQPQHF	TGTGCCAGCAGCTCCTACAGAGTCAATCAGCCCCAGCATTTT
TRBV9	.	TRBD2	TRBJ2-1	CASSPRTSGSFNEQFF	TGTGCCAGCAGCCCCCGGACTAGCGGGAGTTTCAATGAGCAGTTCTTC
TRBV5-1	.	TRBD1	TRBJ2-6	CASSSRPPGTGGPGANVLTF	TGCGCCAGCAGCTCACGTCCCCCGGGGACAGGGGGACCTGGGGCCAACGTCCTGACTTTC
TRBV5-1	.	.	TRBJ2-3	CASSLSTDTQYF	TGCGCCAGCAGCCTAAGCACAGATACGCAGTATTTT
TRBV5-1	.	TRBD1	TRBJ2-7	CASSLGQGPYEQYF	TGCGCCAGCAGCTTGGGACAGGGCCCCTACGAGCAGTACTTC
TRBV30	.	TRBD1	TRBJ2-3	CAWSGTGSTDTQYF	TGTGCCTGGAGTGGGACAGGCAGCACAGATACGCAGTATTTT
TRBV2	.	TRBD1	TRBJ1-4	CASRETGVFTNEKLFF	TGTGCCAGCAGAGAGACAGGGGTCTTCACTAATGAAAAACTGTTTTTT
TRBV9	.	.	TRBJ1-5	CASSVSDTTGNQPQHF	TGTGCCAGCAGCGTATCGGACACAACGGGCAATCAGCCCCAGCATTTT
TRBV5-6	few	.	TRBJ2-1	CASSLVSRGNEQFF	TGTGCCAGCAGCTTGGTAAGCCGGGGGAATGAGCAGTTCTTC
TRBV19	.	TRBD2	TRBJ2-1	CASRTLAGSYNEQFF	TGTGCCAGTAGAACCCTAGCGGGCTCCTACAATGAGCAGTTCTTC
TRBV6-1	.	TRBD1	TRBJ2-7	CASTSEGQGSYEQYF	TGTGCCAGCACCTCGGAGGGACAGGGGAGCTACGAGCAGTACTTC
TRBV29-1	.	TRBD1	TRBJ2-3	CSVEATGQDTQYF	TGCAGCGTTGAGGCGACAGGGCAAGATACGCAGTATTTT
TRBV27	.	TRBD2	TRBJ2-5	CASSNRGFRGSGRHQETQYF	TGTGCCAGCAGTAACAGGGGGTTTAGGGGTAGCGGGAGGCACCAAGAGACCCAGTACTTC
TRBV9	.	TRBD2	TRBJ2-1	CASSVVAGGEEFF	TGTGCCAGCAGCGTAGTAGCGGGAGGAGAGGAGTTCTTC
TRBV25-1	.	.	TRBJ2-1	CASSYAGTEQFF	TGTGCCAGCAGTTACGCCGGGACAGAGCAGTTCTTC
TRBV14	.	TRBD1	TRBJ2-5	CASSQVNRGVWETQYF	TGTGCCAGCAGCCAAGTTAACAGGGGTGTATGGGAGACCCAGTACTTC
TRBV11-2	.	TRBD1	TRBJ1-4	CASSPDRGLSEKLFF	TGTGCCAGCAGCCCCGACAGGGGGCTGAGTGAAAAACTGTTTTTT
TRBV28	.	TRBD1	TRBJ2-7	CASSDRGISSYEQYF	TGTGCCAGCAGTGACAGGGGGATTAGCTCCTACGAGCAGTACTTC
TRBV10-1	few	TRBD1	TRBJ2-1	CASSESAGQGAENEQFF	TGCGCCAGCAGTGAGTCTGCAGGACAGGGGGCCGAAAATGAGCAGTTCTTC
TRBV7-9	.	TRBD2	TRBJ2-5	CASSSRTSGSNETQYF	TGTGCCAGCAGCTCCCGGACTAGCGGGAGTAACGAGACCCAGTACTTC
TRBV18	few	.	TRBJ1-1	CASSPAGRLNTEAFF	TGTGCCAGCTCACCAGCGGGCCGATTGAACACTGAAGCTTTCTTT
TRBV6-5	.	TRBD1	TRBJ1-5	CASSYGQGASTQHF	TGTGCCAGCAGTTACGGACAGGGGGCGTCGACCCAGCATTTT
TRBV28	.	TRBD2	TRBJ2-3	CASSLGRGLVTDTQYF	TGTGCCAGCAGTTTGGGCCGGGGACTAGTAACAGATACGCAGTATTTT
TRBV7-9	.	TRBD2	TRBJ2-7	CASSLERAGGAPGHEQYF	TGTGCCAGCAGCTTAGAGCGGGCGGGAGGAGCGCCCGGCCACGAGCAGTACTTC
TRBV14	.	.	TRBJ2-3	CASSHGDLSTDTQYF	TGTGCCAGCAGCCATGGAGACCTAAGCACAGATACGCAGTATTTT
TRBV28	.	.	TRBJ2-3	CASRGGSTDTQYF	TGTGCCAGCAGAGGAGGAAGCACAGATACGCAGTATTTT
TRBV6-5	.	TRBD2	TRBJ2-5	CASSYSSGSGETQYF	TGTGCCAGCAGTTATTCTAGCGGGAGTGGGGAGACCCAGTACTTC
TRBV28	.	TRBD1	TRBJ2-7	CASSLRQGSYEQYF	TGTGCCAGCAGTTTACGACAGGGGTCCTACGAGCAGTACTTC
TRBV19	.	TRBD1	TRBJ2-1	CASSIAQGAYNEQFF	TGTGCCAGTAGTATCGCGCAGGGGGCGTACAATGAGCAGTTCTTC
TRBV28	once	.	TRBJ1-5	CASSEQDSNQPQHF	TGTGCCAGCAGCGAACAGGATAGCAATCAGCCCCAGCATTTT
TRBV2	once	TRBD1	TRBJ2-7	CASSKNRDRAYEQYF	TGTGCCAGCAGTAAGAACCGGGACAGAGCCTACGAGCAGTACTTC
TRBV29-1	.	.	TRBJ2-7	CSVEGDTSAEQYF	TGCAGCGTTGAAGGGGACACCTCTGCCGAGCAGTACTTC
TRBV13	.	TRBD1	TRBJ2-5	CASSARDRAETQYF	TGTGCCAGCAGCGCGCGGGACAGGGCTGAGACCCAGTACTTC
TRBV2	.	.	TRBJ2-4	CASSEQGRDIQYF	TGTGCCAGCAGTGAACAGGGGCGGGACATTCAGTACTTC
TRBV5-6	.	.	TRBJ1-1	CASSLGLTLMVNTEAFF	TGTGCCAGCAGCTTGGGGTTAACTCTCATGGTGAACACTGAAGCTTTCTTT
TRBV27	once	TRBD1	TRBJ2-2	CASTSDRGQDGELFF	TGTGCCAGCACCTCGGACAGGGGGCAAGACGGGGAGCTGTTTTTT
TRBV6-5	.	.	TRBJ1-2	CASSYDTSNYGYTF	TGTGCCAGCAGTTACGACACATCTAACTATGGCTACACCTTC
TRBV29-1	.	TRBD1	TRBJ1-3	CSVEAAGGGLQGNTIYF	TGCAGCGTTGAAGCTGCAGGGGGAGGCTTACAGGGAAACACCATATATTTT
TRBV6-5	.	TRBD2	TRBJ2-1	CASSRLAEGSNEQFF	TGTGCCAGCAGTAGACTAGCGGAAGGGTCCAATGAGCAGTTCTTC
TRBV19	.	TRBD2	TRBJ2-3	CASSIRVAAGGATDTQYF	TGTGCCAGTAGTATAAGGGTAGCAGCGGGAGGCGCCACAGATACGCAGTATTTT